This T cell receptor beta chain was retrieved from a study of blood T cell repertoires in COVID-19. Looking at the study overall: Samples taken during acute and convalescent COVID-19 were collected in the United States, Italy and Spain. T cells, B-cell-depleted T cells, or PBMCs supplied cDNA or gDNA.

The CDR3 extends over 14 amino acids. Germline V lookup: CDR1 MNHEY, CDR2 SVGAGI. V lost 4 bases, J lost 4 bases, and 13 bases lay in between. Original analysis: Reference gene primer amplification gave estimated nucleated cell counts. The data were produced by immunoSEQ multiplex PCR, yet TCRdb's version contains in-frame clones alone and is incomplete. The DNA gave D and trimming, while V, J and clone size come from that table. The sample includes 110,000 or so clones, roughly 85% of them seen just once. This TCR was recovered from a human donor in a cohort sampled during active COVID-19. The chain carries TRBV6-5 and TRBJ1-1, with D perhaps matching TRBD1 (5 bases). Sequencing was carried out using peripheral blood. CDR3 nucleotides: TGTGCCAGCAGTTCCGACAGCCGGCGCACTGAAGCTTTCTTT. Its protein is CASSSDSRRTEAFF.